The 5 T cell receptor beta chains below come from one sample, sequenced in a study of T cells in Graves' hyperthyroidism and ophthalmopathy. Researchers took RNA transcripts and amplified the TCR beta CDR3 regions from them. With the HTBI primer set, the TCR CDR3 went through a first round of RT-PCR. TCRdb fed the multiplex PCR reads into MiXCR, producing one record per CDR3 protein. The sample has 250,000 to 300,000 distinct CDR3 sequences, 10% to 15% seen once. Sequencing was carried out using blood. These receptors originate from a woman in her 30s with Graves' hyperthyroidism that later progressed to Graves' ophthalmopathy.

There are many counts of this clonotype. The rearrangement joins TRBV27 to TRBJ2-1; tentative D call: TRBD2 (6 bases). Germline-derived CDR1 and CDR2 are MNHEY and SMNVEV (reference sequence). V was pared by 1 base and J by 1 base, with 17 bases between. CDR3 length: 18 residues. The CDR3 loop is CASSLLEMGGISYNEQFF. The CDR3 DNA sequence: TGTGCCAGCAGTTTATTAGAGATGGGCGGGATATCCTACAATGAGCAGTTCTTC.

The chain uses TRBV7-8 and TRBJ2-5; D not resolved. The V gene lost 4 bases and the J gene lost 5 bases, with 14 bases spanning the gap. This CDR3 spans 14 amino acids. Germline V gene sequence: CDR1 SGHVS, CDR2 FQNEAQ. For the CDR3, the DNA is TGTGCCAGCAGCTCATTAGACTCTGGGGAGACCCAGTACTTC. This sequence encodes CASSSLDSGETQYF.

This clonotype showed up many times. In DNA form, the CDR3 reads TGTGCCAGCATTACGACAGGGGGCTACACTGAAGCTTTCTTT. Protein product: CASITTGGYTEAFF. The chain links TRBV6-1 to TRBJ1-1; 10 bases fit TRBD1. Germline trimming cut 7 bases from V and 3 bases from J; bases unmatched to any gene: 5. The CDR3 is 14 residues long. CDR1 is MNHNS, CDR2 SASEGT, per germline.

The rearrangement links TRBV19 to TRBJ2-2; D unclear. V was cut by 3 bases and J by 7 bases, with 3 bases left in between. In germline, CDR1 is LNHDA, CDR2 SQIVND (reference sequence). The CDR3 loop spans 11 amino acids. As DNA, the CDR3 is TGTGCCAGTAGTATCGTCGGGGAGCTGTTTTTT. This gives the protein CASSIVGELFF.

Many counts were recorded for this clonotype. V usage is TRBV18 and J usage is TRBJ2-7; 8 nucleotides line up with TRBD1. Trimming cost V 0 bases and J 0 bases; bases outside gene matches: 7. In germline, CDR1 is KGHSH, CDR2 LQKENI. The CDR3 totals 17 residues. The CDR3 DNA reads TGTGCCAGCTCACCACCGCCGGGACAGGCGAGCTCCTACGAGCAGTACTTC. This encodes CASSPPPGQASSYEQYF. Filled out from reference TRBV18 and TRBJ2-7, the complete variable domain reads NAGVMQNPRHLVRRRGQEARLRCSPMKGHSHVYWYRQLPEEGLKFMVYLQKENIIDESGMPKERFSAEFPKEGPSILRIQQVVRGDSAAYFCASSPPPGQASSYEQYFGPGTRLTVT.